This T cell receptor beta chain was recovered during a study of T cells after posttransplantation cyclophosphamide. Study-wide results and limits: TRB overlap between skin or GI tissue T cells and blood was limited. Later post-transplant blood repertoires were often dominated by donor CD8+ memory clones.

CDR3 length: 15 residues. Germline CDR1 reads LNHDA; CDR2 reads SQIVND (reference sequence). This clone showed up just a few times. As yet, its antigen is unknown. Sequencing used immunoSEQ multiplex PCR; TCRdb keeps in-frame clones, though not all of them. Reported are roughly 35,000 clones, none seen only once; the ten largest carry roughly 1.2%. Sequenced sample: PBMCs. The receptor was derived from a girl aged 5 to 17 in good health, CMV-negative, and a related stem cell transplant donor. V usage is TRBV19 and J usage is TRBJ2-5; 8 bases line up with TRBD1. The J call is doubtful: the DNA matches TRBJ2-7 better. Written as DNA, the CDR3 is TGTGCCAGTAGTAGGGGACAGGCGAATTCCTACGAGCAGTACTTC. It specifies CASSRGQANSYEQYF.